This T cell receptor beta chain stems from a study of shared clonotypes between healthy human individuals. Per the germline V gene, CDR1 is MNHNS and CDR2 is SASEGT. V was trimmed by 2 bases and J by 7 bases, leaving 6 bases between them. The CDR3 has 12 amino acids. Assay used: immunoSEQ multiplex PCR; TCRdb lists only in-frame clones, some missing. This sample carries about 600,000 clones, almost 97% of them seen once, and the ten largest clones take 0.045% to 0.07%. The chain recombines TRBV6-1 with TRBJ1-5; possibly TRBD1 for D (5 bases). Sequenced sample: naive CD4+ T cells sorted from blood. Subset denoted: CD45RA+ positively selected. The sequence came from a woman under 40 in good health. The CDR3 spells CASSEWDQPQHF. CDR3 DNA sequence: TGTGCCAGCAGTGAATGGGACCAGCCCCAGCATTTT.